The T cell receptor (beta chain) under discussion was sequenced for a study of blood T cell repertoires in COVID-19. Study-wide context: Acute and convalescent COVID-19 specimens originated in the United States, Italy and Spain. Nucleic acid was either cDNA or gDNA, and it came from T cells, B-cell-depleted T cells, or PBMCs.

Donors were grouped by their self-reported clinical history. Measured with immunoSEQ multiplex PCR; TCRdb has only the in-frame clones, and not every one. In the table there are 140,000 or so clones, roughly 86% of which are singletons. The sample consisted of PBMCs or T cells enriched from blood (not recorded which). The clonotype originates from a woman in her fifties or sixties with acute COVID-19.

The CDR3 here is CASSQDRQGGTEAFF. CDR3 DNA sequence: TGCGCCAGCAGCCAAGATAGGCAGGGCGGCACTGAAGCTTTCTTT. The V call is TRBV4-3, the J call TRBJ1-1; perhaps TRBD1 as D (5 bases). V was pared by 0 bases and J by 4 bases, with 12 bases between. The CDR3 length is 15 residues. The germline CDR1 and CDR2 sequences are LGHNA and YSLEER.